This T cell receptor beta chain was identified in a study of shared clonotypes between healthy human individuals. The trim removed 6 bases at V and 0 bases at J, leaving 6 bases unmatched. The germline V gene encodes CDR1 SGHAT and CDR2 FQNNGV. The CDR3 is 16 residues long. Profiling relied on immunoSEQ multiplex PCR, and the TCRdb table lists in-frame clones only, not all of them. The table includes about 2.3 million clones, 80% to 95% detected once. V and J are TRBV11-2 and TRBJ2-4; 9 nucleotides line up with TRBD1. This TCR was sampled from a man aged 18 to 35 in good health. Some clones in this sample may be carry-over from other donors' samples. Specimen: naive CD4+ T cells from PBMCs. The subset: CD45RA+ positively selected. The CDR3 region is CASSPGTGLAKNIQYF. The CDR3 coding sequence is TGTGCCAGCAGTCCCGGGACAGGGCTAGCCAAAAACATTCAGTACTTC.